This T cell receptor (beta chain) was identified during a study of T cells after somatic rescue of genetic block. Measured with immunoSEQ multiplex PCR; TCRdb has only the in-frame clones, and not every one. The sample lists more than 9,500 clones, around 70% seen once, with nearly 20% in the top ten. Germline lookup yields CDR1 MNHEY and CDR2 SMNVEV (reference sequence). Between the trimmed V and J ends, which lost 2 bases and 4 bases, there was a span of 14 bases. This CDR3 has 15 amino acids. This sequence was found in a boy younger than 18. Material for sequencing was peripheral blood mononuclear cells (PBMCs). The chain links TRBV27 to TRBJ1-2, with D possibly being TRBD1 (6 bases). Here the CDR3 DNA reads TGTGCCAGCAGTTTAGACCTAGGGGGGGGCTATGGCTACACCTTC. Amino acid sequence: CASSLDLGGGYGYTF.